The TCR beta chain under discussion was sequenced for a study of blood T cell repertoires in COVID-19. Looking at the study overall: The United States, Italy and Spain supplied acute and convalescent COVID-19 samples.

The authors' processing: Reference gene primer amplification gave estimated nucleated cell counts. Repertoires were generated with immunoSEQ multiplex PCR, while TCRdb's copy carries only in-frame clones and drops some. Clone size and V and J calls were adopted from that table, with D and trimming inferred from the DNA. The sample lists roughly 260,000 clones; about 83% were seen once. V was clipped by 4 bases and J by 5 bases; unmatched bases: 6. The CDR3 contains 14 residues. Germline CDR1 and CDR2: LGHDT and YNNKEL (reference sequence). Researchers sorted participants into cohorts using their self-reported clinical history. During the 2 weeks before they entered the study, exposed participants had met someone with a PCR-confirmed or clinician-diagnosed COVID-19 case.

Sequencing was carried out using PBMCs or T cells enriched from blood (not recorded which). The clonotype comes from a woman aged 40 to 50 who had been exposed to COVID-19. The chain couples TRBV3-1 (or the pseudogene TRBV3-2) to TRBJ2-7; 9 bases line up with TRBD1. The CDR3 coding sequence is TGTGCCAGCAGCCCTCGACAGGGGGGGCACGAGCAGTACTTC. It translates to CASSPRQGGHEQYF.